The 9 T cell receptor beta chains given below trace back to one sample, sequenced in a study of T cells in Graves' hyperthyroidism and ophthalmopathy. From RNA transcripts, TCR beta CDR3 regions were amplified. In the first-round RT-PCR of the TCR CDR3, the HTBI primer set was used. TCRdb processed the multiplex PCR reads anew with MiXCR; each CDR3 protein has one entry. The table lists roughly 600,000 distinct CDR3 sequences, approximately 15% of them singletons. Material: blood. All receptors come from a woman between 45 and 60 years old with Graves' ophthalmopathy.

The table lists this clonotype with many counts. In DNA, the CDR3 is TGTGCCAGCAGTCACCTCCGACTAGTGAGGGTGACAGATACGCAGTATTTT. It encodes CASSHLRLVRVTDTQYF. This rearrangement joins TRBV27 to TRBJ2-3, with a tentative D call TRBD2 (6 bases). CDR1 is MNHEY and CDR2 is SMNVEV in the germline V gene (reference sequence). CDR3 length equals 17 residues. With 5 bases removed from V and 3 bases from J, the gap between germline ends came to 21 bases.

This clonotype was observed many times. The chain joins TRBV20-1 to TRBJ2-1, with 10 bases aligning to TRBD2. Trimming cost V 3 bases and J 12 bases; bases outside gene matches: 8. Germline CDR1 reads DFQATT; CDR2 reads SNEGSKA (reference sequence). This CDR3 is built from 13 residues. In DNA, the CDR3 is TGCAGTGCTAGCCTAGCGGGAGACTCTGGGCAGTTCTTC. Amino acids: CSASLAGDSGQFF.

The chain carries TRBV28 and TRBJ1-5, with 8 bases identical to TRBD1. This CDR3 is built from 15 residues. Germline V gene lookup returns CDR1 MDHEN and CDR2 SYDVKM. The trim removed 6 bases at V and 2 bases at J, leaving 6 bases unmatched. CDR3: CASRGGQDGNQPQHF. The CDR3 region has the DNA TGTGCCAGCAGGGGGGGACAGGATGGCAATCAGCCCCAGCATTTT.

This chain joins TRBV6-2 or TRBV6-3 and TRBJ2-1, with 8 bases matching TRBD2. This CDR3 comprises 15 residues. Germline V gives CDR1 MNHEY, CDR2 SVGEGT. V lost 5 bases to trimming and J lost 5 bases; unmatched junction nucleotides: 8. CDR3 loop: CASSRGGSGNNEQFF. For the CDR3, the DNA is TGTGCCAGCAGTAGAGGTGGTAGCGGGAACAATGAGCAGTTCTTC.

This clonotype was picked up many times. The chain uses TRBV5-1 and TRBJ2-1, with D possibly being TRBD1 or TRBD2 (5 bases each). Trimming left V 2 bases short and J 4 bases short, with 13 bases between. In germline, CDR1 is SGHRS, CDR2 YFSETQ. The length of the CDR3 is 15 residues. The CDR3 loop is CASSFRESGYNEQFF. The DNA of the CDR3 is TGCGCCAGCAGCTTCAGGGAGTCAGGGTACAATGAGCAGTTCTTC.

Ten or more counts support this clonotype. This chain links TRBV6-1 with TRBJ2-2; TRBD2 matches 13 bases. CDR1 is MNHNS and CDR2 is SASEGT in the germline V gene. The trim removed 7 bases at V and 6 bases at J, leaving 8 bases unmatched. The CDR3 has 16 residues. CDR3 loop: CASTRTSGSWAGELFF. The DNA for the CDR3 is TGTGCCAGCACCAGGACTAGCGGGAGCTGGGCCGGGGAGCTGTTTTTT.

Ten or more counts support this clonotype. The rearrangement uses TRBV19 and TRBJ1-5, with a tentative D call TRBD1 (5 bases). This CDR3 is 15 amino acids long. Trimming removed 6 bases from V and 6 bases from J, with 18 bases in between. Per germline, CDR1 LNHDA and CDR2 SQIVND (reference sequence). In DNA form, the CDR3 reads TGTGCCAGTAGGGCCCCGGCAGGGTATGGTCAGCCCCAGCATTTT. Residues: CASRAPAGYGQPQHF.

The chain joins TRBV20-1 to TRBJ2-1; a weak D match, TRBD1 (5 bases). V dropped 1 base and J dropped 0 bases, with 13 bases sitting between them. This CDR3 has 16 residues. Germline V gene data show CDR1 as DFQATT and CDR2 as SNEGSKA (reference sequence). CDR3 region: CSARGGTGGSYNEQFF. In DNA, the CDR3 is TGCAGTGCTAGAGGGGGAACAGGTGGCTCCTACAATGAGCAGTTCTTC.

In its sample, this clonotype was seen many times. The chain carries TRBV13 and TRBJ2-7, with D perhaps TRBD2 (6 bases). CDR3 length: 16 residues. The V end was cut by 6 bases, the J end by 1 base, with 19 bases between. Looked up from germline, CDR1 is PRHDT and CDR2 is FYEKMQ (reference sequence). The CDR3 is CASRMTQLGGSYEQYF. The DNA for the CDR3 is TGTGCCAGCAGAATGACTCAGCTGGGGGGATCCTACGAGCAGTACTTC.